This paragraph reports one T cell receptor (beta chain). Antigen specificity is unknown. Per the germline V gene, CDR1 is MNHNY and CDR2 is SVGAGI (reference sequence). The CDR3 extends over 14 amino acids. Trimming removed 7 bases from V and 3 bases from J; junction bases left unmatched: 8. Assay: immunoSEQ multiplex PCR; the TCRdb copy retains only in-frame clones and omits some. The sample carries about 330,000 clones, 87% recorded once. The source of the sample is a study of cytomegalovirus exposure and HLA in healthy donors. On the study more broadly: In a later analysis, it was reported that the roughly 120 validation repertoires had been produced on the same platform as the 670 or so repertoires belonging to the first cohort.

General study findings and limits: First-cohort TCR clusters tended to co-occur in the 130 or so validation repertoires, a later analysis found. Investigators reported 164 TCR beta chains as tied to cytomegalovirus. For most TCR sequences rarity was the rule, although some public TCRs occurred in many donors.

This rearrangement joins TRBV6-6 to TRBJ2-7; 8 bases align to TRBD1. The source of this sequence is a woman aged 25 to 39 in good health and CMV-seropositive. The sequenced sample consisted of PBMCs. CDR3 protein: CASNSRQGSYEQYF. The CDR3 bases are TGTGCCAGCAACTCACGACAGGGGAGCTACGAGCAGTACTTC.